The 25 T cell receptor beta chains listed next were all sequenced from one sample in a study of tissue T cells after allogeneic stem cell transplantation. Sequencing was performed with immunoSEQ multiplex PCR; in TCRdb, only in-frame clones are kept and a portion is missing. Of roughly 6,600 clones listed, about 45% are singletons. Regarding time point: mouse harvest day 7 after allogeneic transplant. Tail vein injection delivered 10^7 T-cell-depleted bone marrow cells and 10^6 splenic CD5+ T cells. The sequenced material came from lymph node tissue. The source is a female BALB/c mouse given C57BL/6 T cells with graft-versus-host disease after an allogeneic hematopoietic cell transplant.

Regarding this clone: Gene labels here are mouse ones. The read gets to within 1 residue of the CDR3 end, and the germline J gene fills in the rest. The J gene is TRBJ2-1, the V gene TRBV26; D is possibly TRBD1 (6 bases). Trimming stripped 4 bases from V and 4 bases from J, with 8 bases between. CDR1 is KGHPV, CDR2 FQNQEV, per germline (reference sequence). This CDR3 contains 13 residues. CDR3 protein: CASSPGQYAEQFF. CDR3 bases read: TGTGCCAGCAGTCCGGGACAATATGCTGAGCAGTTC.

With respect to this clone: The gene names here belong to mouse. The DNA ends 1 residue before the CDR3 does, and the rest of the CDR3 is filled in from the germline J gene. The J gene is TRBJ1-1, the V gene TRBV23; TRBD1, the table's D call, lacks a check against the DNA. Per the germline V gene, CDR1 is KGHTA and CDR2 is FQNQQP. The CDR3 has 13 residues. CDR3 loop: CSSSPQANTEVFF. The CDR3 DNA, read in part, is TGCTCCAGCAGTCCACAGGCAAACACAGAAGTCTTC. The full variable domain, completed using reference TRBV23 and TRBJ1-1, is DAAVTQKPRYLIKMKGQEAEMKCIPEKGHTAVFWYQQKQSKELKFLIYFQNQQPLDQIDMVKERFSAVCPSSSLCSLGIRTCEAEDSALYLCSSSPQANTEVFFGKGTRLTVV.

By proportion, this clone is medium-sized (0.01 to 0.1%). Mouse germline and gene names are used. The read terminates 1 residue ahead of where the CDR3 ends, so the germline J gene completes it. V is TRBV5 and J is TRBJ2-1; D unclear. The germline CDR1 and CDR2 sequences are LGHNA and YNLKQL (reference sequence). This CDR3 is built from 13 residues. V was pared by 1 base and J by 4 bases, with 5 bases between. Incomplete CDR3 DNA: TGTGCCAGCAGCCAAGCCAGGTATGCTGAGCAGTTC. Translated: CASSQARYAEQF. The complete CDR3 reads CASSQARYAEQFF.

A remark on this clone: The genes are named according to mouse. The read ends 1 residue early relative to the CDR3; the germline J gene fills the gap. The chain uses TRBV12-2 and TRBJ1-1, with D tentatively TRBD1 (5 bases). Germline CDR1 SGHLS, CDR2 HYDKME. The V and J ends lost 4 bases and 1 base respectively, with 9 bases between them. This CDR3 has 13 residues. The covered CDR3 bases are TGTGCCAGCTCCTCGGGGGAAAACACAGAAGTCTTC. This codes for CASSSGENTEVF. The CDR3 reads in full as CASSSGENTEVFF. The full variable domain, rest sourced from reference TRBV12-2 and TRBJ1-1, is NSGVVQSPRYIIKGKGERSILKCIPISGHLSVAWYQQTQGQELKFFIQHYDKMERDKGNLPSRFSVQQFDDYHSEMNMSALELEDSAVYFCASSSGENTEVFFGKGTRLTVV.

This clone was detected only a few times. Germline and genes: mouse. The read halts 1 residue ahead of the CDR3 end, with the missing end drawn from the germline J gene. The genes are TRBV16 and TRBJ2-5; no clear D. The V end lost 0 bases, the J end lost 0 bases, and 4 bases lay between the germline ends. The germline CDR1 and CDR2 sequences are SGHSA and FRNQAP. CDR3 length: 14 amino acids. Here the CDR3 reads CASSLDNNQDTQYF. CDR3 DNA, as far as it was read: TGTGCAAGCAGCTTAGATAACAACCAAGACACCCAGTAC.

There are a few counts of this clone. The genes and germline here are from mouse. The CDR3 DNA, read in part, is TGTGCCAGCATGGGACAGGGGAGTGCAGAAACGCTGTAT. Protein sequence: CASMGQGSAETLY. In full, the CDR3 reads CASMGQGSAETLYF. The chain is built from TRBV26 and TRBJ2-3, with 10 bases fitting TRBD1. From the germline J gene comes the end of the CDR3, since the read stops 1 residue before it. CDR1 is KGHPV and CDR2 is FQNQEV in the germline V gene (reference sequence). The CDR3 is made up of 14 amino acids. After removal of 7 bases from V and 0 bases from J, the junction contained 1 base not matched to a gene.

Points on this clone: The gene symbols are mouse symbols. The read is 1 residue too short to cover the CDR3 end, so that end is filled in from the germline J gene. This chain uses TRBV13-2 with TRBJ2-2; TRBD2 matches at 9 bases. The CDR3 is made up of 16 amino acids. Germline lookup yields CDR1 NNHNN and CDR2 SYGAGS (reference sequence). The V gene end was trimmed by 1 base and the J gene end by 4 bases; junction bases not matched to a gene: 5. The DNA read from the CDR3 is TGTGCCAGCGGTGATTTTGGGGGGGCAGGCACCGGGCAGCTCTAC. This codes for CASGDFGGAGTGQLY. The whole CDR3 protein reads CASGDFGGAGTGQLYF.

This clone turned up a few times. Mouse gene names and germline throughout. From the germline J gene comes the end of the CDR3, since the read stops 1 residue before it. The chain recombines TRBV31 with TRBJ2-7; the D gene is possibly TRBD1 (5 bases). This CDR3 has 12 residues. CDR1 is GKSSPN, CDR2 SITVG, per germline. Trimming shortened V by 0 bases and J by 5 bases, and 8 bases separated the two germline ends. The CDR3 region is CAWSLARDEQYF. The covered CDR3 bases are TGTGCCTGGAGTCTAGCCAGGGATGAACAGTAC.

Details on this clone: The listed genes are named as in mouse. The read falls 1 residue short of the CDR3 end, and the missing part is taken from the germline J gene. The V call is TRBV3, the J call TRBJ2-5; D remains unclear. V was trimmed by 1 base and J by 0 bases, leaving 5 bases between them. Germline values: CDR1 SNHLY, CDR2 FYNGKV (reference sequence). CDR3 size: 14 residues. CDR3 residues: CASSLDPNQDTQYF. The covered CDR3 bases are TGTGCCAGCAGCTTAGACCCTAACCAAGACACCCAGTAC.

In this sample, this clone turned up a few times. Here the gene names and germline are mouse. The DNA read from the CDR3 is TGTGCAAGCAGCCGACTGAGCTCCTATGAACAGTAC. Translated: CASSRLSSYEQY. The whole CDR3 sequence reads CASSRLSSYEQYF. The rearrangement uses TRBV16 and TRBJ2-7; possible D gene TRBD2, 5 bases. From the germline J gene comes the end of the CDR3, since the read stops 1 residue before it. V lost 5 bases, J lost 0 bases, and 8 bases lay in between. The CDR3 is 13 amino acids. Germline V gene sequence: CDR1 SGHSA, CDR2 FRNQAP.

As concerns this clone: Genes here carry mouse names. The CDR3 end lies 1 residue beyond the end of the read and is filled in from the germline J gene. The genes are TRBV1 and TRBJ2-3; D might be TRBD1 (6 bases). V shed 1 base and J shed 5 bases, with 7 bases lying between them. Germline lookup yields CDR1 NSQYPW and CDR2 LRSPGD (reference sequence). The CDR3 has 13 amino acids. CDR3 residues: CTCSAVRGETLYF. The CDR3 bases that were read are TGCACCTGCAGTGCAGTCAGGGGAGAAACGCTGTAT.

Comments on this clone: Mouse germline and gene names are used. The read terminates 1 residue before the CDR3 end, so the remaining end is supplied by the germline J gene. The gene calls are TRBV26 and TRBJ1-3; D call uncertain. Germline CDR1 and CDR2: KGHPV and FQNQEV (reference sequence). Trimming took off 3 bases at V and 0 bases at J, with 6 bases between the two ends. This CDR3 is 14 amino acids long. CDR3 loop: CASSLRSSGNTLYF. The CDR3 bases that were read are TGTGCCAGCAGTCTTAGGAGTTCTGGAAATACGCTCTAT.

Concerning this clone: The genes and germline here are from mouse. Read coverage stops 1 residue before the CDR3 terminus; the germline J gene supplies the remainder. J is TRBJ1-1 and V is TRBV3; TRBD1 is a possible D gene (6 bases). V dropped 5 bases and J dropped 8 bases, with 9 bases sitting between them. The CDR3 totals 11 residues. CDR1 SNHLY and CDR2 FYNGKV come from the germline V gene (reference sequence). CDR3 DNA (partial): TGTGCCAGCAGCCTACAGGGCGAAGTCTTC. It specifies CASSLQGEVF. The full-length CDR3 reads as CASSLQGEVFF. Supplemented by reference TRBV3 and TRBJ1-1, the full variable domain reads GPKVLQIPSHQIIDMGQMVTLNCDPVSNHLYFYWYKQILGQQMEFLVNFYNGKVMEKSKLFKDQFSVERPDGSYFTLKIQPTALEDSAVYFCASSLQGEVFFGKGTRLTVV.

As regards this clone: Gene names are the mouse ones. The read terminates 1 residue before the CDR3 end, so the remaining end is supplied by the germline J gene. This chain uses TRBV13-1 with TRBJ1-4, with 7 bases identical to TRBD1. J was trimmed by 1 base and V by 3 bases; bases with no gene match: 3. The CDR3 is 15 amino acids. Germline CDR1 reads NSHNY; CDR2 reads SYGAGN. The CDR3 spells CASSAQGGSNERLFF. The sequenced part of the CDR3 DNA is TGTGCCAGCAGTGCGCAGGGGGGTTCCAACGAAAGATTATTT.

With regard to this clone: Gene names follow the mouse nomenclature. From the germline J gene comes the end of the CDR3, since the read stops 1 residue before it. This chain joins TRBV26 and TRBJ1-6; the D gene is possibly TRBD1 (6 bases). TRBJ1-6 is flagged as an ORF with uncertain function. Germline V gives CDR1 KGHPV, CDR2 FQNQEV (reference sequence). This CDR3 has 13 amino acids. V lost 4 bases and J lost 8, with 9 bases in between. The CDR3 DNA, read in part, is TGTGCCAGCAGTCCGGGACAAGATTCGCCCCTCTAC. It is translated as CASSPGQDSPLY. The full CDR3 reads CASSPGQDSPLYF.

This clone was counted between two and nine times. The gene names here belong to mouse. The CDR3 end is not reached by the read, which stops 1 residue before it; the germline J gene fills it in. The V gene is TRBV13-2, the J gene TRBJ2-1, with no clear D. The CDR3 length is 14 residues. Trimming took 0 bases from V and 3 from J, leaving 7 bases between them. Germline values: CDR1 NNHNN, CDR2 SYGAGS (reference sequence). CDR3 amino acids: CASGDENSYAEQFF. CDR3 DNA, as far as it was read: TGTGCCAGCGGTGATGAGAACAGCTATGCTGAGCAGTTC.

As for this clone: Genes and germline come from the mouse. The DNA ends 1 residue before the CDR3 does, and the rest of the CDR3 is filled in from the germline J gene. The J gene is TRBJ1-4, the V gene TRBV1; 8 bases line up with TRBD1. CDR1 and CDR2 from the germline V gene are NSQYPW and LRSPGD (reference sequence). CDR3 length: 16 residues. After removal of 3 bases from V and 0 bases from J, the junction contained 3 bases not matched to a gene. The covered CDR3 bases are TGCACCTGCAGTGCGCGACAGGGGATTTCCAACGAAAGATTATTT. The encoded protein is CTCSARQGISNERLF. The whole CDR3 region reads CTCSARQGISNERLFF.

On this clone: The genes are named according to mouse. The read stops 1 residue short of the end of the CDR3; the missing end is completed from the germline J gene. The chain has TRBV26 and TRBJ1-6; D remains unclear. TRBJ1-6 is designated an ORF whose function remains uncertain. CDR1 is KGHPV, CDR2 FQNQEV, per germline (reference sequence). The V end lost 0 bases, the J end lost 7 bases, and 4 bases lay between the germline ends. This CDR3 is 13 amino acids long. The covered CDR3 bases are TGTGCCAGCAGTCTGTCGGGGAATTCGCCCCTCTAC. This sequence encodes CASSLSGNSPLY. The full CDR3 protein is CASSLSGNSPLYF.

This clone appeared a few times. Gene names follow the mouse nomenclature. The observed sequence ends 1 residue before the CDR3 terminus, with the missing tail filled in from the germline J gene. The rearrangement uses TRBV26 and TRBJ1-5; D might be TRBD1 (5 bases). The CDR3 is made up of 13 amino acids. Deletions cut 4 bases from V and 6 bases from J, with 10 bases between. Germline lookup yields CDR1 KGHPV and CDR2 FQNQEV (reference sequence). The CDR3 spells CASSPRGRQAPLF. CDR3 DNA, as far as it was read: TGTGCCAGCAGTCCAAGGGGACGCCAGGCTCCGCTT.

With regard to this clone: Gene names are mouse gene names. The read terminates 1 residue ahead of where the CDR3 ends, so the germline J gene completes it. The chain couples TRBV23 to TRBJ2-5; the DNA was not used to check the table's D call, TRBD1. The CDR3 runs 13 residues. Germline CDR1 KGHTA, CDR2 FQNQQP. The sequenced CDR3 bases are TGCTCCAGCAAGGGGGCCGGCCAAGACACCCAGTAC. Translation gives CSSKGAGQDTQY. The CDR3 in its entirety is CSSKGAGQDTQYF.

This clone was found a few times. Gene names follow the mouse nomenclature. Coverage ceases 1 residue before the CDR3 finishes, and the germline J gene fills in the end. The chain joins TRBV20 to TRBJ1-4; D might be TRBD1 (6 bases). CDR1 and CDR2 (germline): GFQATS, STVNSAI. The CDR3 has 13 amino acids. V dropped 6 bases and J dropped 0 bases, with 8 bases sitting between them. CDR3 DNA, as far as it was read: TGTGGTGCCGGACAGATTTCCAACGAAAGATTATTT. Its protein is CGAGQISNERLF. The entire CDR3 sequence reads CGAGQISNERLFF.

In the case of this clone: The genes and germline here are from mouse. The covered CDR3 bases are TGTGCCAGCTCTCTCGTCTATGAACAGTAC. It yields the protein CASSLVYEQY. The CDR3, in full, reads CASSLVYEQYF. The chain employs TRBV12-2 and TRBJ2-7; unclear D gene. The DNA ends 1 residue before the CDR3 does, and the rest of the CDR3 is filled in from the germline J gene. Per germline, CDR1 SGHLS and CDR2 HYDKME. The CDR3 is 11 amino acids. Between the trimmed V and J ends, which lost 0 bases and 3 bases, there was a span of 2 bases.

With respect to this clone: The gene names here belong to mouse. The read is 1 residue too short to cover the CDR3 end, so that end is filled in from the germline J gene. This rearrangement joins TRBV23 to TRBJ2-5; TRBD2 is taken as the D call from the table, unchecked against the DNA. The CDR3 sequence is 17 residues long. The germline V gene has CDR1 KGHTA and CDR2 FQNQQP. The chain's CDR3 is CSSSQRLGGLGQDTQYF. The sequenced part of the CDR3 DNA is TGCTCCAGCAGTCAAAGACTGGGGGGGCTGGGCCAAGACACCCAGTAC.

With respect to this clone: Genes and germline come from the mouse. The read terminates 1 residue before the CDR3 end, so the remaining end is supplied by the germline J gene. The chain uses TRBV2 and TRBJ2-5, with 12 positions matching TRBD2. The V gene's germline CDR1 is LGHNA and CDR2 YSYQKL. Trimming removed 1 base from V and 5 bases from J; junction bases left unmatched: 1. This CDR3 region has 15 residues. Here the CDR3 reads CASSQGTGGGDTQYF. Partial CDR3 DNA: TGTGCCAGCAGCCAAGGGACTGGGGGGGGAGACACCCAGTAC. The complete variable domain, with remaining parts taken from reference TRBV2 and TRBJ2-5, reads DPKIIQKPKYLVAVTGSEKILICEQYLGHNAMYWYRQSAKKPLEFMFSYSYQKLMDNQTASSRFQPQSSKKNHLDLQITALKPDDSATYFCASSQGTGGGDTQYFGPGTRLLVL.

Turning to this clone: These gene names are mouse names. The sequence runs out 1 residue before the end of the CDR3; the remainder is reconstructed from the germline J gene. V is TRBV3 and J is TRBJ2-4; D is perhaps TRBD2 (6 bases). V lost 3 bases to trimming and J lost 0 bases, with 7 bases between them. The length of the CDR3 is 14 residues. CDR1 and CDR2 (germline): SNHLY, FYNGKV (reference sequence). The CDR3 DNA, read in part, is TGTGCCAGCAGCTTGGGACTAAGTCAAAACACCTTGTAC. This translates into CASSLGLSQNTLY. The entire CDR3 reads CASSLGLSQNTLYF.